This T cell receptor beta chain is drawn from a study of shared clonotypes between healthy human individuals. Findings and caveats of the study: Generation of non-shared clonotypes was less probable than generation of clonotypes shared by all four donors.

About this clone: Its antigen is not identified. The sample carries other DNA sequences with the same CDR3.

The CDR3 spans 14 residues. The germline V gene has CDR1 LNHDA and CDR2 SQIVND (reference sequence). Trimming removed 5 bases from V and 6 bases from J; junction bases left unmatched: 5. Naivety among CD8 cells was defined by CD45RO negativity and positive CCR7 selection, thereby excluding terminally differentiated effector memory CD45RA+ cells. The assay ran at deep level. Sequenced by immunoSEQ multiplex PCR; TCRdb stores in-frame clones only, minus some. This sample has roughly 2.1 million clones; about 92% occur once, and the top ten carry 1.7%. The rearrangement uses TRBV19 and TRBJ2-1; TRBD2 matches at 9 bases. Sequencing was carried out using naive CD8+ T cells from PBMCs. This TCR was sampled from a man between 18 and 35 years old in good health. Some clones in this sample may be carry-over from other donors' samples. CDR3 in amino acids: CASSLAGGPNEQFF. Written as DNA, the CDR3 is TGTGCCAGTAGTCTCGCGGGAGGGCCCAATGAGCAGTTCTTC.